This T cell receptor (beta chain) was sequenced during a study of draining lymph node invasion in breast cancer (dated by TCRdb to 2020 to 2022). Regarding the complete study: Metastasis in lymph nodes was diagnosed using histology and cytokeratin immunohistochemistry and was confirmed with EpCAM/CD45 flow cytometry. Each patient contributed matched non-invaded and tumor-invaded tumor-draining lymph nodes plus the primary tumor, profiled for both Treg and Tconv subsets. In the separate targeted TCR sequencing, lymph nodes from five or six patients were covered, and primary tumors were sequenced for three of those patients. Across breast cancer tissues, a separate targeted assay used bulk TCR-beta CDR3 sequencing to compare sorted memory regulatory T cells with memory conventional CD4 T cells.

For memory regulatory T cells, the sort was based on CD4+ CD45RA- CD25high cells. Tumor-draining lymph nodes were classified as non-invaded or invaded according to absence or presence of metastatic tumor cells. Before staining and sorting, a Miltenyi Pan T Cell isolation kit was used to pre-enrich the T cells. Primary tumors were characterized by immunohistochemistry for estrogen receptor, progesterone receptor, HER2 and Ki-67. Fresh surgical tissue was processed within a few hours after surgery by being cut into small fragments. The tissue fragments were enzymatically digested with Liberase TL plus DNase for 15 to 20 minutes and then passed through a 40-micrometer strainer. After DAPI live/dead staining, sorting was performed on a BD FACS Aria II with about 98-99% purity. The sorted cells were lysed in TCL buffer, and a Norgen Single Cell RNA purification kit, including DNase treatment, was used to purify the RNA.

Study-level results and caveats: Within each tissue, roughly 14-25% of Treg TCRs were also found among Tconvs, a result interpreted as suggesting peripheral Treg induction. According to the targeted TCR-seq data, Tregs appeared to be more clonally expanded than Tconvs in every tissue, and both subsets had lower diversity in tumor than in lymph nodes. Whether Treg conversion occurred in a given organ or whether converted Tregs recirculated between nodes and tumor could not be resolved from the data. Some of the top 100 tumor clones were detected in invaded and non-invaded nodes, suggesting recirculation between tumor and draining nodes. The tumor top-100 clone tracking analysis could be carried out in only a couple of patients. TCRs shared between the Treg and Tconv subsets were regarded as suggesting, but not proving, a common clonal origin.

As concerns this clonotype: The target of this receptor is not known. It has no much larger one-base neighbor in the sample; base qualities were not kept.

The trim is 2 bases for V and 5 bases for J, with a gap of 9 bases between the germline ends. For CDR1 and CDR2, the germline V gene lists MNHEY and SVGAGI. The CDR3, from cysteine to phenylalanine, totals 13 residues. Solely the CDR3 DNA is kept, with 39 bases framed from the first base. The library was produced with bulk RNA-seq. Data came from an Illumina HiSeq 2500. In the authors' own workflow: For the separate targeted TCR-seq dataset, MiXCR version 2.1.5 with default parameters extracted and quantified CDR3 sequences from raw reads. Each TCR-beta clone in the separate targeted TCR-seq dataset was defined by the V gene, J gene and CDR3 sequence taken together. In the separate targeted TCR-seq dataset, clones with fewer than three counts were removed, then only the 90% most strongly expressed clones per sample were retained. In the separate targeted TCR-seq dataset, Treg-Tconv overlap was calculated per tissue as the number of shared clones divided by the total number of Treg clones, multiplied by 100. The public reads were reanalyzed by TCRdb: fastp trimming at Q25, MiXCR alignment, in-frame beta chains only. Rows matching on CDR3 protein sequence are summarized as one entry with the most common DNA and genes. The V and J calls were determined by TCRdb, not by the authors. The sample table lists about 2,600 distinct CDR3 sequences, roughly 67% of them with a count of one. The biggest ten clones account for 2.5% to 3% of the sample.

This chain joins TRBV6-5 to TRBJ1-1, with TRBD1 as a weak D call on 5 bases. This receptor was obtained from a female donor with luminal breast cancer. Sequences were obtained from sorted memory Tregs from a lymph node. This sample's cell subset or site label indicates: CD45RA-negative sorted CD4+ T cells (memory Tconv or effector/memory Treg). The DNA sequence follows: TGTGCCAGCAGTTACGGGGCTCGAACTGAAGCTTTCTTT. It translates as CASSYGARTEAFF.